The source of this T cell receptor (beta chain) is a study of cytomegalovirus exposure and HLA in healthy donors. The PCR made use of 60 Vbeta and 13 Jbeta primers. Assay used: immunoSEQ multiplex PCR; TCRdb lists only in-frame clones, some missing. The sample lists some 130,000 clones, 70% to 80% seen once, with around 2.2% in the top ten. This CDR3 has 14 amino acids. V dropped 3 bases and J dropped 0 bases, with 9 bases sitting between them. The germline V gene encodes CDR1 SGDLS and CDR2 YYNGEE. Material for sequencing was PBMCs. This receptor was identified in a man younger than 40 in good health and CMV-seronegative. This chain connects TRBV9 to TRBJ1-1, with D maybe TRBD1 (5 bases). CDR3 sequence: CASSASGMNTEAFF. CDR3 nucleotides: TGTGCCAGCAGCGCATCAGGGATGAACACTGAAGCTTTCTTT.